A selection of T cell receptor beta chains follows, all from one sample in a study of early T cells in non-severe SARS-CoV-2 infection. Using its own MiXCR run on the 5' RACE reads, TCRdb lists one record per CDR3 protein. The sample has 50,000 or so distinct CDR3 sequences, roughly 13% seen once; the top ten hold about 10%. Sample: whole blood. The source is an adult who was a healthcare worker with PCR-confirmed SARS-CoV-2 infection or an uninfected control (not recorded which). Both conserved end residues are part of each CDR3. A D gene is named only where the DNA matches it firmly. Not all rows give a size; the values are once, few, many and, for expanded clones, a class.

- | TRBJ1-6 | TRBV7-2 | - | TGTGCCAGCAGCTACGACGGGAATTCACCCCTCCACTTT | CASSYDGNSPLHF
many | TRBJ2-5 | TRBV18 | - | TGTGCCAGCTCACCTGGGCTCCGAGAGACCCAGTACTTC | CASSPGLRETQYF
many | TRBJ1-1 | TRBV7-2 | - | TGTGCCAGCAGCTTAGGAGGCACAACTTACACTGAAGCTTTCTTT | CASSLGGTTYTEAFF
many | TRBJ2-7 | TRBV11-2 | - | TGTGCCAGCAGCCCTCAACAGGGATACGAGCAGTACTTC | CASSPQQGYEQYF
few | TRBJ2-2 | TRBV5-1 | - | TGCGCCAGCAGCCAACCGGCCCCCGGGGAGCTGTTTTTT | CASSQPAPGELFF
many | TRBJ2-5 | TRBV25-1 | TRBD2 | TGTGCCAGCAGTGTTGCGGGGGGCCGGGAGACCCAGTACTTC | CASSVAGGRETQYF
many | TRBJ2-4 | TRBV7-8 | TRBD1 | TGTGCCAGCAGCACGGGACAGGGGGCCAAAAACATTCAGTACTTC | CASSTGQGAKNIQYF
once | TRBJ1-6 | TRBV5-1 | - | TGCGCCAGCAGCTTGGGGGACTCACCCCTCCACTTT | CASSLGDSPLHF
many | TRBJ1-4 | TRBV7-9 | TRBD1 | TGTGCCAGCAACTTGGGGACAGGGGGTGAAAAACTGTTTTTT | CASNLGTGGEKLFF
few | TRBJ1-2 | TRBV3-1 | - | TGTGCCAGCAGCCAACAGGGGAACTATGGCTACACCTTC | CASSQQGNYGYTF
many | TRBJ1-1 | TRBV13 | - | TGTGCCAGCAGCTCGGGGACGGCGGGGACTGAAGCTTTCTTT | CASSSGTAGTEAFF
few | TRBJ1-4 | TRBV3-1 | - | TGTGCCAGCAGCCCCTCCGGGAGGTATGAAAAACTGTTTTTT | CASSPSGRYEKLFF
- | TRBJ1-1 | TRBV9 | - | TGTGCCAGCAGCTTAAGTCCCGGGGACACTGAAGCTTTCTTT | CASSLSPGDTEAFF
- | TRBJ2-7 | TRBV28 | - | TGTGCCAGCAGTTCCCTTACCCGGGGGAAGTACGAGCAGTACTTC | CASSSLTRGKYEQYF
many | TRBJ2-2 | TRBV11-2 | TRBD1 | TGTGCCAGTTCGGGACAGGGGGTGCCCGGGGAGCTGTTTTTT | CASSGQGVPGELFF
- | TRBJ1-1 | TRBV18 | - | TGTGCCAGCTCCCGACGGGAGGGGGTAGCTTTCTTT | CASSRREGVAFF
many | TRBJ2-1 | TRBV5-5 | - | TGTGCCAGCAGCTTGGAGGGTTTTAATGAGCAGTTCTTC | CASSLEGFNEQFF
many | TRBJ1-1 | TRBV7-3 | - | TGTGCCAGCAGCTCCTCAGCGGGCACTGAAGCTTTCTTT | CASSSSAGTEAFF
few | TRBJ2-7 | TRBV28 | TRBD1 | TGTGCCAGCAGACAAACTTGGACAGGACTCTACGAGCAGTACTTC | CASRQTWTGLYEQYF
- | TRBJ2-5 | TRBV5-1 | TRBD2 | TGCGCCAGCAGCCCCACGCGGACTAGCGGGCAAGAGACCCAGTACTTC | CASSPTRTSGQETQYF
- | TRBJ2-5 | TRBV29-1 | TRBD1 | TGCAGCGTGGGGGGACAGGGGATGGAGACCCAGTACTTC | CSVGGQGMETQYF
many | TRBJ1-1 | TRBV5-1 | - | TGCGCCAGCAGCTTGGGCTGGGAGGACGGCGGGGAGGCTTTCTTT | CASSLGWEDGGEAFF
few | TRBJ2-2 | TRBV28 | - | TGTGCCAGCAGTTTCTGGCAAAACACCGGGGAGCTGTTTTTT | CASSFWQNTGELFF
- | TRBJ2-1 | TRBV29-1 | TRBD1 | TGCAGCGTTGAAGAGTTGACAGGGGGTGTTGTTGATGAGCAGTTCTTC | CSVEELTGGVVDEQFF